The 6 T cell receptor beta chains in this list originate from one sample, sequenced in a study of T cells in Graves' hyperthyroidism and ophthalmopathy. RNA transcripts provided the source from which TCR beta CDR3 regions were amplified. The primer set for the first-round RT-PCR of the TCR CDR3 was HTBI. TCRdb used MiXCR to reprocess the multiplex PCR reads, holding one entry per CDR3 protein. Among about 320,000 distinct CDR3 sequences listed, 16% were seen once. The sequencing input was blood. These receptors originate from a man between 25 and 39 years old with Graves' hyperthyroidism.

This clonotype was observed at least ten times. The chain is built from TRBV28 and TRBJ1-1; perhaps TRBD1 as D (5 bases). Germline V lookup: CDR1 MDHEN, CDR2 SYDVKM. There are 15 residues in the CDR3. Trimming cost V 3 bases and J 6 bases, with 17 bases left between them. The chain's CDR3 is CASSFRRQGVAEAFF. CDR3 in DNA: TGTGCCAGCAGTTTCCGGAGGCAGGGTGTGGCTGAAGCTTTCTTT.

This chain uses TRBV9 with TRBJ1-5; the D is unclear. This CDR3 has 13 residues. From germline, CDR1 is SGDLS and CDR2 YYNGEE. V dropped 0 bases and J dropped 6 bases, with 7 bases sitting between them. The CDR3 bases are TGTGCCAGCAGCGTAGCCGCAGGTCAGCCCCAGCATTTT. Amino acids: CASSVAAGQPQHF.

The chain couples TRBV2 to TRBJ1-5, with 9 bases lining up with TRBD1. CDR3 length equals 13 residues. V was pared by 5 bases and J by 5 bases, with 1 base of the junction left unmatched. Germline lookup yields CDR1 SNHLY and CDR2 FYNNEI. The CDR3 DNA reads TGTGCCAGCAGTTGGACAGGGGATCAGCCCCAGCATTTT. Translating gives CASSWTGDQPQHF.

The table lists this clonotype with a few counts. It may be a read error: a sequence one base away is much more abundant. This chain connects TRBV10-3 to TRBJ2-1, with 10 bases lining up with TRBD1. This CDR3 comprises 18 residues. Germline V CDR1 and CDR2: ENHRY, SYGVKD. The CDR3: CATSEAPPGDRGRGEQFF. DNA of the CDR3: TGTGCCACCAGTGAGGCCCCACCGGGGGACAGGGGAAGAGGTGAGCAGTTCTTC.

In this sample, this clonotype turned up many times. The chain joins TRBV6-1 to TRBJ2-1; 7 positions agree with TRBD1. CDR1 is MNHNS and CDR2 is SASEGT in the germline V gene. This CDR3 has 14 residues. After removal of 5 bases from V and 5 bases from J, the junction contained 6 bases not matched to a gene. As DNA, the CDR3 is TGTGCCAGCAGTACCTTTACAGGGGACAATGAGCAGTTCTTC. This codes for CASSTFTGDNEQFF.

This clonotype was recorded many times. J is TRBJ1-1 and V is TRBV18, with D possibly matching TRBD1 (6 bases). Between the trimmed V and J ends, which lost 6 bases and 6 bases, there was a span of 17 bases. Germline assignment: CDR1 KGHSH and CDR2 LQKENI. The CDR3 covers 14 residues. Here the CDR3 DNA reads TGTGCCAGCTCTCAGGGACAAATCGGGTCTGAAGCTTTCTTT. Translation: CASSQGQIGSEAFF. Variable domain in full (rest from reference TRBV18 and TRBJ1-1): NAGVMQNPRHLVRRRGQEARLRCSPMKGHSHVYWYRQLPEEGLKFMVYLQKENIIDESGMPKERFSAEFPKEGPSILRIQQVVRGDSAAYFCASSQGQIGSEAFFGQGTRLTVV.